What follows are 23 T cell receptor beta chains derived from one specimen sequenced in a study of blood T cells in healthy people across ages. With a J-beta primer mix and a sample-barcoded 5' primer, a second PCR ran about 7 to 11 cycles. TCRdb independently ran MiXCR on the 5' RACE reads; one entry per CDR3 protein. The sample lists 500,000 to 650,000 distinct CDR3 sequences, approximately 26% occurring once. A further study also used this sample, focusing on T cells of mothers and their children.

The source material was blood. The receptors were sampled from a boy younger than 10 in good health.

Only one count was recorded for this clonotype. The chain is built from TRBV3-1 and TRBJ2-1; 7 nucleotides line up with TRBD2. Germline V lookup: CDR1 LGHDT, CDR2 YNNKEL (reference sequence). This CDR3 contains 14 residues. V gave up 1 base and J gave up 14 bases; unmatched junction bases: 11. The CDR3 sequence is CASSQGGGAGTEFF. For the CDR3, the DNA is TGTGCCAGCAGCCAAGGGGGGGGAGCGGGAACTGAGTTCTTC.

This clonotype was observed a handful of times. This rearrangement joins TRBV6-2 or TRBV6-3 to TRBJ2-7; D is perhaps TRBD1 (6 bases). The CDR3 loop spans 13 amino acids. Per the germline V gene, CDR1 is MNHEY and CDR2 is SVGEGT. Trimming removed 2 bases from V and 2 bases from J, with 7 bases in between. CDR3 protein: CASSYQGPYEQYF. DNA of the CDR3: TGTGCCAGCAGTTACCAGGGGCCCTACGAGCAGTACTTC.

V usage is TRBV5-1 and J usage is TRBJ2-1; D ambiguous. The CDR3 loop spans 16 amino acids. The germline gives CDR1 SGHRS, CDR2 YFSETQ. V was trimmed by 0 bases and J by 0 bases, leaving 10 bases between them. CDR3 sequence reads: CASSLVSPSSYNEQFF. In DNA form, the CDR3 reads TGCGCCAGCAGCTTGGTTAGCCCGAGCTCCTACAATGAGCAGTTCTTC.

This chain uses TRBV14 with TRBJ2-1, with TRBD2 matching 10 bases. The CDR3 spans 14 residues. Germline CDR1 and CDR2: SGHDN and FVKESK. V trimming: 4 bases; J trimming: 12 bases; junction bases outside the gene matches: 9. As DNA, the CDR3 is TGTGCCAGCAGCCCTTCCGGGACTAGCGCTCTGCAGTTCTTC. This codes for CASSPSGTSALQFF. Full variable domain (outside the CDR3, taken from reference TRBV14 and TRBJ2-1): EAGVTQFPSHSVIEKGQTVTLRCDPISGHDNLYWYRRVMGKEIKFLLHFVKESKQDESGMPNNRFLAERTGGTYSTLKVQPAELEDSGVYFCASSPSGTSALQFFGPGTRLTVL.

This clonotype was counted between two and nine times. This chain's CDR3 is CASSPGRNQYF. As DNA, the CDR3 is TGTGCCAGCAGTCCGGGACGGAACCAGTACTTC. This sequence joins TRBV28 and TRBJ2-5; D could derive from TRBD1 or TRBD2 (5 bases each). Per germline, CDR1 MDHEN and CDR2 SYDVKM. The CDR3 contains 11 residues. Between the trimmed V and J ends, which lost 5 bases and 10 bases, there was a span of 11 bases.

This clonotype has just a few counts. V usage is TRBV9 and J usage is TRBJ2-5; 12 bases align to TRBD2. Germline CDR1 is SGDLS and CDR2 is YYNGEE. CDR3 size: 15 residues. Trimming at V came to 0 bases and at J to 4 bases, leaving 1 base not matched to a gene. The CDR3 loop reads CASSVASGGVETQYF. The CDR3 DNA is TGTGCCAGCAGCGTAGCTAGCGGGGGGGTAGAGACCCAGTACTTC.

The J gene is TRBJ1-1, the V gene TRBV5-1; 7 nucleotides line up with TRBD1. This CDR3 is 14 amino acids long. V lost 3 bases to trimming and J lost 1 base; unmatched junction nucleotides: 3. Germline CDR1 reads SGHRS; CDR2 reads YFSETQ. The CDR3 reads CASSWGQRNTEAFF. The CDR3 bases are TGCGCCAGCAGCTGGGGACAGAGGAACACTGAAGCTTTCTTT. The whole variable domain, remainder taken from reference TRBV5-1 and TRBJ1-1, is KAGVTQTPRYLIKTRGQQVTLSCSPISGHRSVSWYQQTPGQGLQFLFEYFSETQRNKGNFPGRFSGRQFSNSRSEMNVSTLELGDSALYLCASSWGQRNTEAFFGQGTRLTVV.

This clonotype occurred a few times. The CDR3 protein is CASRTAKGYNEQFF. CDR3 coding DNA: TGTGCCAGCAGGACTGCTAAAGGATACAATGAGCAGTTCTTC. The chain carries TRBV27 and TRBJ2-1; D gene uncertain. Germline V gene data show CDR1 as MNHEY and CDR2 as SMNVEV (reference sequence). The CDR3 runs 14 residues. V was shortened by 6 bases and J by 4 bases, with 13 bases between the two germline ends.

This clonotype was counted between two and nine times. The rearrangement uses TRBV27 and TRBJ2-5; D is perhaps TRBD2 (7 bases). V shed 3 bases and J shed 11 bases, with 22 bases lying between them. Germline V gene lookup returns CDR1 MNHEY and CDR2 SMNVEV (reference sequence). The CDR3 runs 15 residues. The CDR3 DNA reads TGTGCCAGCAGTTTTAAGGCATGGGGGGCGGGGGAGCAGTACTTC. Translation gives CASSFKAWGAGEQYF.

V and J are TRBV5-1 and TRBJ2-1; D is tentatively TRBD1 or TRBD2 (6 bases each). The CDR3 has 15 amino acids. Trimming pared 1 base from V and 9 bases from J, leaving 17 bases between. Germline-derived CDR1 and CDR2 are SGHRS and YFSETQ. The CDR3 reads CASSLTEGGLGEQFF. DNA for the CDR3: TGCGCCAGCAGCTTGACTGAGGGGGGTTTGGGTGAGCAGTTCTTC.

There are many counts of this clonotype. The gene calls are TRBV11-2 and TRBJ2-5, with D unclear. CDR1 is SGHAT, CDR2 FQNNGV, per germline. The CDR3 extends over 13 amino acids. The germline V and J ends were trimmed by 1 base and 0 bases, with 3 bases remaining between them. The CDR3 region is CASSLVHQETQYF. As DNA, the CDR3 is TGTGCCAGCAGCTTAGTACACCAAGAGACCCAGTACTTC.

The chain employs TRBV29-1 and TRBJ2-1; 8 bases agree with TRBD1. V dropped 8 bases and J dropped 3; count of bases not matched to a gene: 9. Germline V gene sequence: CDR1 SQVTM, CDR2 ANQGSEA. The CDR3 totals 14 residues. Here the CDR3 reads CSRYRGSSYNEQFF. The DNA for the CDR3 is TGCAGCCGCTACAGGGGGTCAAGCTACAATGAGCAGTTCTTC.

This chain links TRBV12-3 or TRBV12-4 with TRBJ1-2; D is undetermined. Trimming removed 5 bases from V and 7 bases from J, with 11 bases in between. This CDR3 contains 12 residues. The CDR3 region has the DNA TGTGCCAGCAGTCCAGACATTTTTGGCTACACCTTC. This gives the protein CASSPDIFGYTF.

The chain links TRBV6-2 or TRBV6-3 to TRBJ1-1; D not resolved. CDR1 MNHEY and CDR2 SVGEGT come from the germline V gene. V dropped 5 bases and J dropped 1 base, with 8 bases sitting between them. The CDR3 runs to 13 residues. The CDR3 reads CASSHWGNTEAFF. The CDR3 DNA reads TGTGCCAGCAGTCATTGGGGGAACACTGAAGCTTTCTTT.

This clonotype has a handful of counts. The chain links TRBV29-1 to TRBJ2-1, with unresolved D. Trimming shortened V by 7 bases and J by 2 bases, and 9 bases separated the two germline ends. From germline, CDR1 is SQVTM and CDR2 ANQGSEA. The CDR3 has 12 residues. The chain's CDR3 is CSGVGTYNEQFF. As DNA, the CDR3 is TGCAGCGGGGTCGGCACCTACAATGAGCAGTTCTTC.

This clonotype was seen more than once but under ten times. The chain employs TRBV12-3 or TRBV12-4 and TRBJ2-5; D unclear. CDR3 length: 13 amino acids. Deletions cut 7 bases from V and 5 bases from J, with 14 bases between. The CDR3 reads CASTRLVGETQYF. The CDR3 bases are TGTGCCAGCACCCGACTCGTCGGGGAGACCCAGTACTTC.

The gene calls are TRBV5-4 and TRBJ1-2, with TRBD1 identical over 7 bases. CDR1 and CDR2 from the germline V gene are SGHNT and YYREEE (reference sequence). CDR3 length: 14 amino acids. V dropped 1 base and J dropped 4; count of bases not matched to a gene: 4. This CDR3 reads CASSLQTGSYGYTF. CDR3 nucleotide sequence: TGTGCCAGCAGCTTGCAGACAGGGAGCTATGGCTACACCTTC.

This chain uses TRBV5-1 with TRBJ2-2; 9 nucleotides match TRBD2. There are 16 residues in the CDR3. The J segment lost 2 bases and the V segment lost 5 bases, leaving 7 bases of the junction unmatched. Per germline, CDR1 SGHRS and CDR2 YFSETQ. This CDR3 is CASRLSGGLNTGELFF. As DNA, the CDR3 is TGCGCCAGCAGATTGAGCGGGGGGCTCAACACCGGGGAGCTGTTTTTT.

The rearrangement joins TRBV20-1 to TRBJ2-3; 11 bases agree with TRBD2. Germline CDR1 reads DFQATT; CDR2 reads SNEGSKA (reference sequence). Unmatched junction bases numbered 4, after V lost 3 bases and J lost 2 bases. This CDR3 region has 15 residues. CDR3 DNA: TGCAGTGCTAGGGGGACTAGCGGCCTCACAGATACGCAGTATTTT. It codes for CSARGTSGLTDTQYF.

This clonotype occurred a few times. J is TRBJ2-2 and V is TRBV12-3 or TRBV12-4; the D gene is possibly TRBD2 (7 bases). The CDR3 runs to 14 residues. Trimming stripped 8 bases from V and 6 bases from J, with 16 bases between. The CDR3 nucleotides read TGTGCCAGCGCTCGGGGGGCGGAGGCCGGGGAGCTGTTTTTT. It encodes CASARGAEAGELFF.

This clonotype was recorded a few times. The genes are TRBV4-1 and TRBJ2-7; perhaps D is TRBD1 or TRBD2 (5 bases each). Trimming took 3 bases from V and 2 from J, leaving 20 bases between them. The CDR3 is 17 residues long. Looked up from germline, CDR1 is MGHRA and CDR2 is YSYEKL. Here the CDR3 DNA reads TGCGCCAGCAGCCACCACGACTCCAGGGACCGCCCCTACGAGCAGTACTTC. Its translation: CASSHHDSRDRPYEQYF.

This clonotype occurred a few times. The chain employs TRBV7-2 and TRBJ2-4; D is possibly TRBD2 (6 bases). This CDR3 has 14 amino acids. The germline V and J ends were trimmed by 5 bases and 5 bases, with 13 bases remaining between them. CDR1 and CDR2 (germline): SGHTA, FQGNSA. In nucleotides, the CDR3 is TGTGCCAGCAGCCCCGCAGCGGGCCAAAACATTCAGTACTTC. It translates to CASSPAAGQNIQYF.

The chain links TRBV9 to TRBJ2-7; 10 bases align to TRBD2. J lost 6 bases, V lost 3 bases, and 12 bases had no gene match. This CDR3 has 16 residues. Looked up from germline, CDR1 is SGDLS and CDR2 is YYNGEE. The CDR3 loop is CASSGALAGGFSEQYF. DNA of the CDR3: TGTGCCAGCAGCGGCGCATTAGCGGGAGGTTTTTCCGAGCAGTACTTC.